These 8 T cell receptor beta chains were sequenced from one sample in a study of T cell responses to AZD1222 COVID-19 vaccine. The table came from immunoSEQ multiplex PCR; TCRdb's copy has only in-frame clones and leaves some out. The table has 95,000 to 150,000 clones, 89% seen once. The material sequenced was peripheral blood, taken on day 0 of AZD1222 vaccination. The receptors originated from an adult in good health.

The chain joins TRBV5-1 to TRBJ2-1, with 10 bases fitting TRBD2. Per the germline V gene, CDR1 is SGHRS and CDR2 is YFSETQ. V was pared by 4 bases and J by 2 bases, with 6 bases of the junction left unmatched. This CDR3 contains 16 residues. CDR3: CASSPQRGGTYNEQFF. CDR3 DNA sequence: TGCGCCAGCAGCCCCCAGCGGGGGGGAACCTACAATGAGCAGTTCTTC.

The chain is built from TRBV6-5 and TRBJ1-1; no firm D call. V lost 11 bases and J lost 8, with 15 bases in between. Per germline, CDR1 MNHEY and CDR2 SVGAGI. The CDR3 is made up of 11 amino acids. For the CDR3, the DNA is TGTGCCGGGGAAGGGCGTACGGAAGCTTTCTTT. Amino acid sequence: CAGEGRTEAFF.

V gene TRBV12-3 or TRBV12-4 combines with J gene TRBJ1-2; 7 nucleotides agree with TRBD1. Germline trimming cut 6 bases from V and 6 bases from J; bases unmatched to any gene: 7. The CDR3 runs 13 residues. The CDR3 DNA reads TGTGCCAGCAGACCGAGGGGGCCGGATGGCTACACCTTC. Translated: CASRPRGPDGYTF.

The count of this clone is one. V is TRBV7-9 and J is TRBJ1-2; weak D call: TRBD1 (5 bases). V lost 8 bases and J lost 8, with 24 bases in between. There are 15 residues in the CDR3. Germline V gene lookup returns CDR1 SEHNR and CDR2 FQNEAQ (reference sequence). The CDR3 DNA is TGTGCCAGCCTGCGAAGCGGGGCGGGTTTGGGCGGCTACACCTTC. Protein sequence: CASLRSGAGLGGYTF.

The chain has TRBV24-1 and TRBJ2-2; 10 bases are shared with TRBD1. The V gene end was trimmed by 2 bases and the J gene end by 7 bases; junction bases not matched to a gene: 3. The CDR3 loop spans 15 amino acids. Germline CDR1 reads KGHDR; CDR2 reads SFDVKD. In DNA, the CDR3 is TGTGCCACCAGTGATTGGGGACAGGGGCTCGGGGAGCTGTTTTTT. Translating gives CATSDWGQGLGELFF.

The genes are TRBV28 and TRBJ1-1, with D unclear. CDR3 length equals 11 residues. Germline CDR1 and CDR2: MDHEN and SYDVKM. V was clipped by 8 bases and J by 2 bases, with 6 bases between them. CDR3 DNA sequence: TGTGCCAGCCCCTCTAACACTGAAGCTTTCTTT. Protein sequence: CASPSNTEAFF. The full variable domain, rest sourced from reference TRBV28 and TRBJ1-1, is DVKVTQSSRYLVKRTGEKVFLECVQDMDHENMFWYRQDPGLGLRLIYFSYDVKMKEKGDIPEGYSVSREKKERFSLILESASTNQTSMYLCASPSNTEAFFGQGTRLTVV.

The CDR3 DNA reads TGTGCCAGCATCCCCTTGGGTGGGAGTACTGAAGCTTTCTTT. Translating gives CASIPLGGSTEAFF. The rearrangement joins TRBV7-9 to TRBJ1-1; D gene uncertain. The germline V and J ends were trimmed by 7 bases and 5 bases, with 17 bases remaining between them. CDR1 is SEHNR and CDR2 is FQNEAQ in the germline V gene (reference sequence). CDR3 length equals 14 residues.

The chain has TRBV15 and TRBJ2-4; D call uncertain. Germline-derived CDR1 and CDR2 are LNHNV and YYDKDF (reference sequence). V was cut by 5 bases and J by 7 bases, with 9 bases left in between. There are 12 residues in the CDR3. The CDR3 DNA is TGTGCCACCAGCGCGGTTCGGAACATTCAGTACTTC. This translates into CATSAVRNIQYF.